What follows are 8 T cell receptor beta chains derived from one specimen sequenced in a study of shared clonotypes between healthy human individuals. The method was immunoSEQ multiplex PCR; TCRdb's version includes in-frame clones alone and lacks a portion of them. The table shows around 440,000 clones, with more than 70% occurring only once. The sample comprised PBMCs. The receptors derive from a woman aged 40 to 50 in good health. Some clones in this sample may be carry-over from other donors' samples.

A word on this clone: At one of its ends the junction is not consistent with the germline gene, which may arise from a read error. The chain has TRBV7-7 and TRBJ2-5; D ambiguous. The CDR3 is 14 residues long. Germline loops: CDR1 SSHAT, CDR2 FNYEAQ (reference sequence). The CDR3 sequence is CASSLVVGRETQYF. Here the CDR3 DNA reads TGTGCTAGCAGCTTAGTGGTGGGAAGGGAGACCCAGTACTTC.

V usage is TRBV7-7 and J usage is TRBJ2-5, with no clear D. CDR1 is SSHAT, CDR2 FNYEAQ, per germline (reference sequence). V was pared by 5 bases and J by 5 bases, with 12 bases between. The CDR3 is 13 residues long. CDR3 nucleotide sequence: TGTGCCAGCAGCCCCAGCGTGGGGGAGACCCAGTACTTC. This sequence encodes CASSPSVGETQYF. The full variable domain, in which reference TRBV7-7 and TRBJ2-5 provide the parts outside the CDR3, is GAGVSQSPRYKVTKRGQDVTLRCDPISSHATLYWYQQALGQGPEFLTYFNYEAQPDKSGLPSDRFSAERPEGSISTLTIQRTEQRDSAMYRCASSPSVGETQYFGPGTRLLVL.

This sequence joins TRBV25-1 and TRBJ2-2, with 16 bases lining up with TRBD2. This CDR3 is built from 17 residues. Per the germline V gene, CDR1 is MGHDK and CDR2 is SYGVNS. The V segment lost 3 bases and the J segment 9 bases; nucleotides outside the gene matches: 7. The CDR3 spells CASSEGLAGGPPRELFF. For the CDR3, the DNA is TGTGCCAGCAGTGAGGGACTAGCGGGAGGGCCTCCCAGGGAGCTGTTTTTT. Complete variable domain (other parts from reference TRBV25-1 and TRBJ2-2): EADIYQTPRYLVIGTGKKITLECSQTMGHDKMYWYQQDPGMELHLIHYSYGVNSTEKGDLSSESTVSRIRTEHFPLTLESARPSHTSQYLCASSEGLAGGPPRELFFGEGSRLTVL.

The V gene is TRBV30, the J gene TRBJ2-5; 8 bases fit TRBD1. The ends lost 2 bases at V and 2 bases at J; junction bases unmatched: 7. The CDR3 loop spans 15 amino acids. CDR1 is GTSNPN and CDR2 is SVGIG in the germline V gene (reference sequence). The DNA of the CDR3 is TGTGCCTGGAGTAACGGACAGGGCCCACAAGAGACCCAGTACTTC. Its translation is CAWSNGQGPQETQYF.

Concerning this clone itself: This could be a read error, since a much larger clone is one nucleotide away. The chain is built from TRBV5-1 and TRBJ2-7, with 7 nucleotides matching TRBD1. This CDR3 is built from 17 residues. Germline V gene data show CDR1 as SGHRS and CDR2 as YFSETQ. The trim removed 1 base at V and 0 bases at J, leaving 10 bases unmatched. The CDR3 protein is CASSLSGTEGFSYEQYF. CDR3 DNA: TGCGCCAGCAGCTTGAGTGGGACAGAGGGCTTCTCCTACGAGCAGTACTTC.

The V and J genes are TRBV28 and TRBJ2-1; possible D gene TRBD1, 6 bases. Deletions cut 5 bases from V and 6 bases from J, with 17 bases between. The CDR3 extends over 15 amino acids. The germline V gene has CDR1 MDHEN and CDR2 SYDVKM. The CDR3 is CASSPPNRVFNEQFF. The DNA for the CDR3 is TGTGCCAGCAGTCCCCCTAACAGGGTTTTCAATGAGCAGTTCTTC.

This clone was found a few times. With a far larger clone one base away, a read error is the likely cause. As the CDR3 is not closed by the conserved phenylalanine or tryptophan, this likely results from a read error. The identical CDR3 is also encoded by other nucleotide sequences in the sample. The V and J genes are TRBV7-9 and TRBJ2-7; D is ambiguous. Germline V gene data show CDR1 as SEHNR and CDR2 as FQNEAQ (reference sequence). Deletions cut 4 bases from V and 2 bases from J, with 9 bases between. The CDR3 extends over 13 amino acids. The CDR3 bases are TGTGCCAGCAGCTCCCGAGGACCCTACGAGCAGTACCTC. It translates to CASSSRGPYEQYL.

This rearrangement joins TRBV18 to TRBJ1-1, with D uncertain. V was pared by 2 bases and J by 11 bases, with 9 bases between. This CDR3 comprises 11 residues. In germline, CDR1 is KGHSH, CDR2 LQKENI. In nucleotides, the CDR3 is TGTGCCAGCTCACCAGGGCTGGGGGCTTTCTTT. Translated: CASSPGLGAFF.